These 6 T cell receptor beta chains share one sample of origin, sequenced in a study of T cell changes during pregnancy in multiple sclerosis. Method: immunoSEQ multiplex PCR; TCRdb's copy keeps in-frame clones and lacks some. The table includes approximately 130,000 clones, 90% to 96% detected once. The sequencing here drew on peripheral blood, taken after pregnancy. The receptors stem from a female donor with multiple sclerosis, enrolled in a pregnancy study.

This rearrangement joins TRBV13 to TRBJ2-5; 7 bases line up with TRBD2. There are 15 residues in the CDR3. The germline CDR1 and CDR2 sequences are PRHDT and FYEKMQ (reference sequence). After removal of 6 bases from V and 2 bases from J, the junction contained 9 bases not matched to a gene. The CDR3 sequence: CASSWWGGPQETQYF. The DNA of the CDR3 is TGTGCCAGCAGTTGGTGGGGGGGACCACAAGAGACCCAGTACTTC.

The chain is built from TRBV28 and TRBJ1-4; TRBD1 agrees at 10 bases. The J segment lost 8 bases and the V segment lost 2 bases, leaving 2 bases of the junction unmatched. In germline, CDR1 is MDHEN, CDR2 SYDVKM. This CDR3 comprises 14 residues. In DNA, the CDR3 is TGTGCCAGCAGTTTAGGGACAGGGGTAGAAAAACTGTTTTTT. This translates into CASSLGTGVEKLFF.

This sequence joins TRBV2 and TRBJ2-1; 8 nucleotides align to TRBD2. The germline V gene encodes CDR1 SNHLY and CDR2 FYNNEI. The CDR3 has 15 amino acids. V lost 6 bases, J lost 5 bases, and 9 bases stayed unmatched. CDR3 sequence reads: CASSGGSGRDNEQFF. CDR3 bases: TGTGCCAGCAGCGGGGGGAGCGGGAGAGACAATGAGCAGTTCTTC.

The rearrangement links TRBV9 to TRBJ2-3; TRBD2 matches 7 bases. Per the germline V gene, CDR1 is SGDLS and CDR2 is YYNGEE. This CDR3 region has 14 residues. After removal of 5 bases from V and 6 bases from J, the junction contained 9 bases not matched to a gene. The CDR3 DNA follows: TGTGCCAGCAGTGAGGCTAGGGGAGGGGATACGCAGTATTTT. Translation gives CASSEARGGDTQYF.

This chain joins TRBV5-4 and TRBJ1-4; tentative D call: TRBD1 (6 bases). V was pared by 4 bases and J by 5 bases, with 15 bases between. The CDR3 is made up of 15 amino acids. Germline lookup yields CDR1 SGHNT and CDR2 YYREEE (reference sequence). The CDR3 spells CASSRGGRGNEKLFF. The CDR3 nucleotides are TGTGCCAGCAGCCGGGGGGGCAGGGGAAATGAAAAACTGTTTTTT.

The chain recombines TRBV28 with TRBJ1-5; 9 nucleotides agree with TRBD1. The V segment lost 3 bases and the J segment 1 base; nucleotides outside the gene matches: 4. This CDR3 region has 16 residues. Looked up from germline, CDR1 is MDHEN and CDR2 is SYDVKM. The CDR3 loop is CASSFLGQGSNQPQHF. The DNA of the CDR3 is TGTGCCAGCAGTTTCCTCGGACAGGGGAGCAATCAGCCCCAGCATTTT.